This is a list of T cell receptor beta chains from one sample in a study of T cells in Graves' hyperthyroidism and ophthalmopathy. Each CDR3 protein is one row after TCRdb ran MiXCR on the multiplex PCR reads. Counted here are 370,000 or so distinct CDR3 sequences, approximately 15% occurring once; the ten biggest clones make up under 25%. The sequencing sample was made of blood. Receptor source: a man aged 25-45 years with Graves' hyperthyroidism that later progressed to Graves' ophthalmopathy. CDR3s leave out the opening cysteine and the closing phenylalanine or tryptophan.

v_gene: TRBV12-3/TRBV12-4
CDR3aa: ASSPGLAGTETQY

v_gene: TRBV11-2
CDR3aa: ASRNLDGYFYEQY

v_gene: TRBV7-9
CDR3aa: ASRQGREGEKLF

v_gene: TRBV3-1
CDR3aa: ASSQMTGEAF

v_gene: TRBV10-1
CDR3aa: ASSAPGGEQF

v_gene: TRBV28
CDR3aa: AITGTSVNQPQH

v_gene: TRBV28
CDR3aa: ASSPRDRPNEKLF

v_gene: TRBV20-1
CDR3aa: SAALYYEQY

v_gene: TRBV29-1
CDR3aa: SVGTGGDTGELF

v_gene: TRBV7-9
CDR3aa: ASSLESVSGNTIY

v_gene: TRBV6-1
CDR3aa: ASSLRVGRTDTQY

v_gene: TRBV12-3/TRBV12-4
CDR3aa: ASSYTGIYGYT

v_gene: TRBV20-1
CDR3aa: SATPLFAGTYSNQPQH

v_gene: TRBV11-2
CDR3aa: ASSPGGRGRATYEQY

v_gene: TRBV28
CDR3aa: ASSTRDRLFYGYT

v_gene: TRBV5-1
CDR3aa: ASSFGTGFQETQY

v_gene: TRBV5-6
CDR3aa: ASSAIPTGAGNTIY

v_gene: TRBV7-9
CDR3aa: ASSDGQGVVEDTQY

v_gene: TRBV30
CDR3aa: AWSRRETQY

v_gene: TRBV6-1
CDR3aa: ASSWGQENTEAF

v_gene: TRBV7-9
CDR3aa: ASSSSRTGRTDTQY

v_gene: TRBV20-1
CDR3aa: SASRGGTGSPLH

v_gene: TRBV29-1
CDR3aa: SASRGTGGYNEQF

v_gene: TRBV7-9
CDR3aa: ASSHSGQNEQF

v_gene: TRBV20-1
CDR3aa: SAPQRGIETQY

v_gene: TRBV2
CDR3aa: ASTAPGGGNYEQY

v_gene: TRBV7-2
CDR3aa: ASNFPGGSSREQY

v_gene: TRBV30
CDR3aa: AWSLNTGELF

v_gene: TRBV19
CDR3aa: ASSIATGGYSSPLH

v_gene: TRBV29-1
CDR3aa: SVERDRGTEQY

v_gene: TRBV4-1
CDR3aa: ASSQEGHTYEQY

v_gene: TRBV7-9
CDR3aa: ASSLVGVGDEQF

v_gene: TRBV6-2/TRBV6-3
CDR3aa: ASSYSGGAGKNIQY

v_gene: TRBV30
CDR3aa: AWTPDGLTAARETQY

v_gene: TRBV7-3
CDR3aa: ASSLYRSGTGVGEQY

v_gene: TRBV30
CDR3aa: AWSVRGSNQPQH

v_gene: TRBV4-1
CDR3aa: ASSQGRLAGVQETQY

v_gene: TRBV6-2/TRBV6-3
CDR3aa: ASSYSSFPDSGNAIY

v_gene: TRBV2
CDR3aa: ASSSMGNNSPLH

v_gene: TRBV6-9
CDR3aa: ASSLQGPGSGPPTDTQY

v_gene: TRBV12-5
CDR3aa: ASGSDRDHQPQH

v_gene: TRBV5-1
CDR3aa: ASSLGGGQFYEQY

v_gene: TRBV12-3/TRBV12-4
CDR3aa: ASSQTGGTSYEQY

v_gene: TRBV28
CDR3aa: ASSPPNTIRQPQH

v_gene: TRBV2
CDR3aa: ASGGIQY

v_gene: TRBV5-4
CDR3aa: ASSLRDRGPPNYGYT

v_gene: TRBV12-3/TRBV12-4
CDR3aa: ASRLQRDTEAF

v_gene: TRBV5-1
CDR3aa: ASSLAGQTTNTEAF

v_gene: TRBV6-2/TRBV6-3
CDR3aa: ASSSSAGTLFSYEQY

v_gene: TRBV6-1
CDR3aa: ASSDGTWGAYEQY

v_gene: TRBV12-3/TRBV12-4
CDR3aa: ASSSQVDGTEAF

v_gene: TRBV5-1
CDR3aa: ASSLEGAYQPQH

v_gene: TRBV2
CDR3aa: ASSRVSTEAF

v_gene: TRBV5-4
CDR3aa: ASSLEVASETQY

v_gene: TRBV3-1
CDR3aa: ASSQEVEGYYGYT

v_gene: TRBV5-1
CDR3aa: ASSGEVKAKNIQY

v_gene: TRBV12-3/TRBV12-4
CDR3aa: ASSWDRGRGGYT

v_gene: TRBV6-1
CDR3aa: ASSARQGTEAF

v_gene: TRBV12-3/TRBV12-4
CDR3aa: ASSLYRVKTEAF